The 7 T cell receptor beta chains below were found in one sample sequenced in a study of cytomegalovirus exposure and HLA in healthy donors. PCR amplification relied on 60 Vbeta primers (plus 13 Jbeta primers). TCRdb's table, derived via immunoSEQ multiplex PCR, lists solely in-frame clones and lacks some. The sample records roughly 88,000 clones, roughly 71% being singletons. Sample: PBMCs. The receptor source for this set is a man aged 45 to 65 in good health and CMV-seronegative.

The J gene is TRBJ2-7, the V gene TRBV7-9; TRBD1 might be the D (6 bases). The CDR3 runs to 13 residues. The V gene lost 6 bases and the J gene lost 6 bases, with 15 bases spanning the gap. Germline CDR1 and CDR2: SEHNR and FQNEAQ (reference sequence). This CDR3 is CASRLGTQREQYF. The DNA for the CDR3 is TGTGCCAGCAGACTGGGGACACAGCGCGAGCAGTACTTC.

This clone was found once. This sequence joins TRBV11-3 and TRBJ1-2; no firm D call. The CDR3 has 12 amino acids. V was shortened by 4 bases and J by 3 bases, with 6 bases between the two germline ends. Looked up from germline, CDR1 is SGHNT and CDR2 is YENEEA. In nucleotides, the CDR3 is TGTGCCAGCAGCTCCGGGGACTATGGCTACACCTTC. Translated: CASSSGDYGYTF.

The rearrangement links TRBV28 to TRBJ1-2; no definite D call. The V gene's germline CDR1 is MDHEN and CDR2 SYDVKM. This CDR3 is 13 amino acids long. V lost 6 bases and J 6 bases, leaving 14 bases between the germline ends. The CDR3 region is CASRKQGRDGYTF. In DNA form, the CDR3 reads TGTGCCAGCAGAAAACAAGGGAGGGATGGCTACACCTTC.

The chain has TRBV5-6 and TRBJ2-7; 7 nucleotides align to TRBD1. V lost 4 bases and J lost 2; bases outside the gene matches: 3. Germline V gene lookup returns CDR1 SGHDT and CDR2 YYEEEE. CDR3 size: 13 residues. CDR3 sequence (DNA): TGTGCCAGCAGCGACAGGGTTACCTACGAGCAGTACTTC. Protein sequence: CASSDRVTYEQYF.

The chain links TRBV11-2 to TRBJ1-5, with D maybe TRBD1 (5 bases). The CDR3 is 13 amino acids. Germline loops: CDR1 SGHAT, CDR2 FQNNGV. V shed 4 bases and J shed 6 bases, with 10 bases lying between them. CDR3 sequence reads: CASSWTDSQPQHF. The CDR3 nucleotides are TGTGCCAGCAGCTGGACCGACAGTCAGCCCCAGCATTTT.

The chain carries TRBV14 and TRBJ1-3; D is unclear. CDR3 length: 15 residues. Germline-derived CDR1 and CDR2 are SGHDN and FVKESK. With 7 bases removed from V and 0 bases from J, the gap between germline ends came to 13 bases. CDR3 in DNA: TGTGCCAGCACTTCGGCAGGCTCCTCTGGAAACACCATATATTTT. Its protein is CASTSAGSSGNTIYF.

J is TRBJ1-5 and V is TRBV28, with 7 bases matching TRBD1. Germline V gives CDR1 MDHEN, CDR2 SYDVKM. V lost 9 bases and J lost 2; bases outside the gene matches: 4. The CDR3 has 13 residues. CDR3 loop: CASETGRNQPQHF. For the CDR3, the DNA is TGTGCCAGTGAGACAGGGCGCAATCAGCCCCAGCATTTT. The full variable domain, its missing parts supplied by reference TRBV28 and TRBJ1-5, is DVKVTQSSRYLVKRTGEKVFLECVQDMDHENMFWYRQDPGLGLRLIYFSYDVKMKEKGDIPEGYSVSREKKERFSLILESASTNQTSMYLCASETGRNQPQHFGDGTRLSIL.